This T cell receptor beta chain was identified in a study of beta chain features in type 1 diabetes. Study-level background: Over all samples combined, 107,917,701 sorted cells were examined. Study findings and constraints: Type 1 diabetes patients had TCRB CDR3s that were shorter (moderately but significantly so) in all four CD4+ subsets. There was a possibility that cDNA sequencing over-represented cells with high TCR expression.

Sorting with CD45RO/CCR7/CD25/CD127/CD95/CD27 yielded naive, central memory, regulatory and stem-like memory CD4+ cells. Every isolated RNA sample was fully reverse transcribed, so sequencing captured expressed TCRB transcripts. Several million reads per sample on average were obtained from naive, central memory and regulatory T cell samples. Sequencing used immunoSEQ multiplex PCR; TCRdb keeps in-frame clones, though not all of them. The sample has 300,000 to 450,000 clones, about 12% seen once. About this clone: Its antigen remains unidentified.

The sequenced sample was naive CD4+ T cells from blood. The sequence came from a woman under 30 with type 1 diabetes.

The CDR3 is CASSVRSYGYTF. Here the CDR3 DNA reads TGTGCCAGCAGTGTACGGTCCTATGGCTACACCTTC. The rearrangement uses TRBV2 and TRBJ1-2, with D unclear. The germline CDR1 and CDR2 sequences are SNHLY and FYNNEI. CDR3 length: 12 residues. The germline V and J ends were trimmed by 4 bases and 4 bases, with 7 bases remaining between them.